Listed below are T cell receptor beta chains from one sample, sequenced in a study of cytomegalovirus exposure and HLA in healthy donors. TCRdb's table, derived via immunoSEQ multiplex PCR, lists solely in-frame clones and lacks some. The sample lists 90,000 to 110,000 clones, approximately 70% occurring once. The specimen was PBMCs. Every receptor here comes from a young man in good health and CMV-seronegative. CDR3s include the opening cysteine and the closing phenylalanine or tryptophan. A D gene is named only where the DNA matches it firmly. Clone size is not always given. Where it is, it says once, few, many or a class for expanded clones.

TRBD1 | few | TRBJ1-6 | TRBV27 | CASSLRQGSYNSPLHF | TGTGCCAGCAGTTTACGACAGGGTTCCTATAATTCACCCCTCCACTTT
. | . | TRBJ2-2 | TRBV5-5 | CASSPEGAGELFF | TGTGCCAGCAGCCCCGAGGGGGCCGGGGAGCTGTTTTTT
TRBD1 | . | TRBJ1-2 | TRBV5-4 | CASSSYQGAGYGYTF | TGTGCCAGCAGCTCCTATCAGGGGGCAGGCTATGGCTACACCTTC
. | . | TRBJ1-2 | TRBV4-1 | CASSQKRGSGGYTF | TGCGCCAGCAGCCAGAAGAGGGGGTCCGGTGGCTACACCTTC
TRBD2 | . | TRBJ2-3 | TRBV4-2 | CASSKQLAVTDTQYF | TGTGCCAGCAGCAAACAACTAGCGGTCACAGATACGCAGTATTTT
TRBD2 | . | TRBJ2-1 | TRBV6-5 | CASSLLAGGPYNEQFF | TGTGCCAGCAGTTTGCTAGCGGGAGGCCCCTACAATGAGCAGTTCTTC
. | few | TRBJ1-4 | TRBV28 | CASSLWGTTGTNEKLFF | TGTGCCAGCAGTTTATGGGGTACGACAGGCACTAATGAAAAACTGTTTTTT
. | few | TRBJ2-3 | TRBV5-6 | CASSAYGSDTQYF | TGTGCCAGCAGTGCCTACGGGTCAGATACGCAGTATTTT
TRBD2 | . | TRBJ2-3 | TRBV15 | CATREGTSGSTDTQYF | TGTGCCACCAGGGAAGGTACTAGCGGGAGTACAGATACGCAGTATTTT
TRBD2 | . | TRBJ2-3 | TRBV7-9 | CASSLGPSGSPQYF | TGTGCCAGCAGCTTGGGGCCTAGCGGGAGTCCTCAGTATTTT
TRBD1 | . | TRBJ2-3 | TRBV11-1 | CASSLVGQGASDTQYF | TGTGCCAGCAGCTTAGTCGGACAGGGGGCGTCAGATACGCAGTATTTT
. | . | TRBJ2-5 | TRBV30 | CAWSPLGEGEETQYF | TGTGCCTGGAGCCCCCTAGGGGAGGGGGAAGAGACCCAGTACTTC
. | . | TRBJ2-1 | TRBV7-3 | CASSSLSLNEQFF | TGTGCCAGCAGCTCCCTTAGCCTCAATGAGCAGTTCTTC
TRBD1 | . | TRBJ1-6 | TRBV19 | CATRITGTANSPLHF | TGTGCCACCCGTATTACCGGGACAGCTAATTCACCCCTCCACTTT
. | few | TRBJ1-6 | TRBV2 | CASTRSYNSPLHF | TGTGCCAGCACCCGCTCCTATAATTCACCCCTCCACTTT
. | . | TRBJ1-1 | TRBV7-8 | CASSLTRTGYTEAFF | TGTGCCAGCAGCTTAACGAGAACAGGGTACACTGAAGCTTTCTTT
. | . | TRBJ2-2 | TRBV6-1 | CASSPIRGGELFF | TGTGCCAGCAGTCCTATCCGGGGCGGGGAGCTGTTTTTT
TRBD2 | . | TRBJ2-5 | TRBV10-1 | CARNGTSGRKTQYF | TGCGCCAGGAATGGGACTAGCGGGAGAAAGACCCAGTACTTC